These T cell receptor beta chains were read from a single sample in a study of blood T cell repertoires in COVID-19. Data came from immunoSEQ multiplex PCR; TCRdb stores just in-frame clones and leaves some out. The data hold hundreds of thousands of clones, with 88% observed a single time. Material for sequencing was PBMCs or T cells enriched from blood (not recorded which). These receptor sequences come from a woman in her forties or fifties who had recovered from COVID-19. CDR3s include the opening cysteine and the closing phenylalanine or tryptophan. Each record gives: CDR3 protein, CDR3 DNA, D gene, J gene, clone size, V gene. A D gene is named only where the DNA matches it firmly. A row's size may be missing; if present it is once, few, many or a size class.

CDR3 protein: CASSQDNRPSSYEQYF
CDR3 DNA: TGCGCCAGCAGCCAAGATAACCGGCCTAGCTCCTACGAGCAGTACTTC
D gene: -
J gene: TRBJ2-7
clone size: -
V gene: TRBV4-3

CDR3 protein: CASRLGGTSETQYF
CDR3 DNA: TGTGCCAGTAGGTTGGGGGGGACCTCGGAGACCCAGTACTTC
D gene: TRBD2
J gene: TRBJ2-5
clone size: -
V gene: TRBV19

CDR3 protein: CSVSNPGQGKNIQYF
CDR3 DNA: TGCAGCGTATCAAACCCGGGACAGGGCAAAAACATTCAGTACTTC
D gene: TRBD1
J gene: TRBJ2-4
clone size: -
V gene: TRBV29-1

CDR3 protein: CASSSPSGQDFYEQYF
CDR3 DNA: TGTGCCAGCAGTTCTCCCTCGGGACAGGATTTCTACGAGCAGTACTTC
D gene: TRBD1
J gene: TRBJ2-7
clone size: -
V gene: TRBV28

CDR3 protein: CASSMGRGTEAFF
CDR3 DNA: TGTGCCAGTAGTATGGGTAGGGGCACTGAAGCTTTCTTT
D gene: -
J gene: TRBJ1-1
clone size: -
V gene: TRBV19

CDR3 protein: CASSAGLAGRPNTGELFF
CDR3 DNA: TGTGCCAGCAGTGCGGGACTAGCGGGAAGGCCGAACACCGGGGAGCTGTTTTTT
D gene: TRBD2
J gene: TRBJ2-2
clone size: -
V gene: TRBV6-2/TRBV6-3

CDR3 protein: CASSLQGADGNTIYF
CDR3 DNA: TGCGCCAGCAGCTTACAGGGGGCGGATGGAAACACCATATATTTT
D gene: TRBD1
J gene: TRBJ1-3
clone size: -
V gene: TRBV5-1

CDR3 protein: CAWSAGTQGPPWGTEAFF
CDR3 DNA: TGTGCCTGGAGTGCGGGGACACAGGGGCCCCCTTGGGGAACTGAAGCTTTCTTT
D gene: TRBD1
J gene: TRBJ1-1
clone size: -
V gene: TRBV30

CDR3 protein: CASSGQGAAYGYTF
CDR3 DNA: TGTGCCAGCAGCGGACAGGGGGCGGCCTATGGCTACACCTTC
D gene: TRBD1
J gene: TRBJ1-2
clone size: -
V gene: TRBV2

CDR3 protein: CASSPTDRGHYNEQFF
CDR3 DNA: TGTGCCAGCAGTCCGACGGACAGGGGGCACTACAATGAGCAGTTCTTC
D gene: TRBD1
J gene: TRBJ2-1
clone size: -
V gene: TRBV27

CDR3 protein: CATSQGVDTEAFF
CDR3 DNA: TGCGCCACCAGCCAGGGGGTTGACACTGAAGCTTTCTTT
D gene: TRBD1
J gene: TRBJ1-1
clone size: -
V gene: TRBV10-2

CDR3 protein: CASSEEQGTQPQHF
CDR3 DNA: TGTGCCAGCAGTGAAGAGCAGGGAACGCAGCCCCAGCATTTT
D gene: -
J gene: TRBJ1-5
clone size: -
V gene: TRBV2

CDR3 protein: CASSHPGRRVNTEAFF
CDR3 DNA: TGCGCCAGCAGCCACCCGGGAAGGAGAGTGAACACTGAAGCTTTCTTT
D gene: -
J gene: TRBJ1-1
clone size: -
V gene: TRBV4-1

CDR3 protein: CASSDTKPGDYGYTF
CDR3 DNA: TGCGCCAGCAGCGACACTAAACCGGGGGACTATGGCTACACCTTC
D gene: -
J gene: TRBJ1-2
clone size: -
V gene: TRBV5-1

CDR3 protein: CASSLAQYRGYTF
CDR3 DNA: TGTGCCAGCAGCTTAGCACAGTATCGCGGCTACACCTTC
D gene: -
J gene: TRBJ1-2
clone size: -
V gene: TRBV7-9

CDR3 protein: CASSERQGPRDEQYF
CDR3 DNA: TGTGCCAGCAGCGAAAGACAGGGCCCTAGGGACGAGCAGTACTTC
D gene: TRBD1
J gene: TRBJ2-7
clone size: -
V gene: TRBV9

CDR3 protein: CASSPSTTGGPEQYF
CDR3 DNA: TGTGCCAGCAGCCCCTCGACCACGGGAGGGCCAGAGCAGTACTTC
D gene: TRBD2
J gene: TRBJ2-7
clone size: -
V gene: TRBV6-2/TRBV6-3

CDR3 protein: CASRRDRPPNTEAFF
CDR3 DNA: TGTGCCAGCAGGCGGGACAGGCCTCCGAATACTGAAGCTTTCTTT
D gene: TRBD1
J gene: TRBJ1-1
clone size: -
V gene: TRBV27

CDR3 protein: CASSLGGLGARAYEQYF
CDR3 DNA: TGTGCCAGCAGCTTAGGGGGCCTTGGGGCGAGAGCCTACGAGCAGTACTTC
D gene: -
J gene: TRBJ2-7
clone size: -
V gene: TRBV7-6

CDR3 protein: CASSLGSQGGEKLFF
CDR3 DNA: TGTGCCAGCAGTTTAGGATCACAAGGGGGTGAAAAACTGTTTTTT
D gene: -
J gene: TRBJ1-4
clone size: few
V gene: TRBV28

CDR3 protein: CASSDRGLGEKLFF
CDR3 DNA: TGTGCCAGCAGTGACAGGGGCTTAGGCGAAAAACTGTTTTTT
D gene: TRBD1
J gene: TRBJ1-4
clone size: -
V gene: TRBV3-1/TRBV3-2

CDR3 protein: CATSWDRGNYGYTF
CDR3 DNA: TGTGCCACCAGCTGGGACAGGGGGAACTATGGCTACACCTTC
D gene: TRBD1
J gene: TRBJ1-2
clone size: -
V gene: TRBV15

CDR3 protein: CASSLDRDTEAFF
CDR3 DNA: TGTGCCAGCAGCTTAGACAGGGATACTGAAGCTTTCTTT
D gene: -
J gene: TRBJ1-1
clone size: -
V gene: TRBV7-8

CDR3 protein: CASSYRDPRATDTQYF
CDR3 DNA: TGTGCCAGCAGTTACCGAGACCCGCGGGCCACAGATACGCAGTATTTT
D gene: -
J gene: TRBJ2-3
clone size: -
V gene: TRBV6-5

CDR3 protein: CASSYRGPPGGIQYF
CDR3 DNA: TGTGCCAGCAGCTACAGGGGGCCCCCGGGAGGCATTCAGTACTTC
D gene: TRBD1
J gene: TRBJ2-4
clone size: -
V gene: TRBV28

CDR3 protein: CASSQVGDSPLHF
CDR3 DNA: TGCGCCAGCAGCCAAGTCGGGGATTCACCCCTCCACTTT
D gene: -
J gene: TRBJ1-6
clone size: -
V gene: TRBV4-3

CDR3 protein: CAWKFTGTGFGYTF
CDR3 DNA: TGTGCCTGGAAATTTACCGGGACAGGGTTTGGCTACACCTTC
D gene: TRBD1
J gene: TRBJ1-2
clone size: -
V gene: TRBV30

CDR3 protein: CASSFSGGSGANVLTF
CDR3 DNA: TGTGCCAGCAGCTTCTCGGGAGGATCTGGGGCCAACGTCCTGACTTTC
D gene: TRBD2
J gene: TRBJ2-6
clone size: -
V gene: TRBV11-2

CDR3 protein: CASSFGLVYEQYF
CDR3 DNA: TGTGCCAGCAGCTTTGGACTCGTCTACGAGCAGTACTTC
D gene: -
J gene: TRBJ2-7
clone size: -
V gene: TRBV11-2

CDR3 protein: CASSLNLAGGFTGELFF
CDR3 DNA: TGTGCCAGCAGTCTAAACTTAGCGGGAGGCTTTACCGGGGAGCTGTTTTTT
D gene: TRBD2
J gene: TRBJ2-2
clone size: once
V gene: TRBV9

CDR3 protein: CASSYRTGGGEQYF
CDR3 DNA: TGTGCCAGCAGTTATAGGACAGGGGGGGGTGAGCAGTACTTC
D gene: TRBD1
J gene: TRBJ2-7
clone size: -
V gene: TRBV13

CDR3 protein: CSASGGDYSANGDTQYF
CDR3 DNA: TGCAGTGCTAGTGGGGGGGATTACAGCGCGAATGGGGATACGCAGTATTTT
D gene: TRBD2
J gene: TRBJ2-3
clone size: once
V gene: TRBV20-1

CDR3 protein: CATLRGDRGQEAQYF
CDR3 DNA: TGTGCCACCCTTCGGGGGGACAGGGGCCAAGAGGCCCAGTACTTC
D gene: TRBD1
J gene: TRBJ2-5
clone size: -
V gene: TRBV6-5

CDR3 protein: CASSLEQGGSPLHF
CDR3 DNA: TGCGCCAGCAGCTTGGAACAGGGGGGATCACCCCTCCACTTT
D gene: TRBD1
J gene: TRBJ1-6
clone size: -
V gene: TRBV5-1

CDR3 protein: CASSPGTPYEQYF
CDR3 DNA: TGTGCCAGCAGCCCGGGGACACCCTACGAGCAGTACTTC
D gene: -
J gene: TRBJ2-7
clone size: -
V gene: TRBV5-6

CDR3 protein: CASSSWTGNTEAFF
CDR3 DNA: TGTGCCAGCAGTTCCTGGACAGGGAACACTGAAGCTTTCTTT
D gene: TRBD1
J gene: TRBJ1-1
clone size: -
V gene: TRBV6-5

CDR3 protein: CASSQDLERPQHF
CDR3 DNA: TGCGCCAGCAGCCAAGACTTGGAGAGGCCCCAGCATTTT
D gene: -
J gene: TRBJ1-5
clone size: -
V gene: TRBV4-3

CDR3 protein: CASSIGLAGYYEQYF
CDR3 DNA: TGTGCCAGCAGCATCGGACTAGCGGGATACTACGAGCAGTACTTC
D gene: TRBD2
J gene: TRBJ2-7
clone size: -
V gene: TRBV7-2

CDR3 protein: CASRTDRRSSYEQYF
CDR3 DNA: TGTGCCAGCAGAACCGACAGGCGAAGCAGCTACGAGCAGTACTTC
D gene: -
J gene: TRBJ2-7
clone size: -
V gene: TRBV11-2

CDR3 protein: CASSSLRNTEAFF
CDR3 DNA: TGTGCCAGCAGCTCTCTGAGGAACACTGAAGCTTTCTTT
D gene: -
J gene: TRBJ1-1
clone size: -
V gene: TRBV7-2

CDR3 protein: CASSFLDGYTF
CDR3 DNA: TGTGCCAGCAGCTTCCTCGATGGCTACACCTTC
D gene: -
J gene: TRBJ1-2
clone size: -
V gene: TRBV7-2

CDR3 protein: CASRLAGVHEQFF
CDR3 DNA: TGTGCCAGTAGATTAGCGGGAGTGCATGAGCAGTTCTTC
D gene: TRBD2
J gene: TRBJ2-1
clone size: -
V gene: TRBV19

CDR3 protein: CATSQGGTGSYNEQFF
CDR3 DNA: TGTGCCACCAGTCAAGGTGGGACAGGCTCCTACAATGAGCAGTTCTTC
D gene: TRBD1
J gene: TRBJ2-1
clone size: -
V gene: TRBV24-1

CDR3 protein: CASSEQGTQFF
CDR3 DNA: TGTGCCAGCAGCGAACAGGGTACGCAGTTCTTC
D gene: -
J gene: TRBJ2-1
clone size: once
V gene: TRBV2

CDR3 protein: CASSLSVFENTEAFF
CDR3 DNA: TGCGCCAGCAGCTTGTCGGTATTCGAGAACACTGAAGCTTTCTTT
D gene: -
J gene: TRBJ1-1
clone size: -
V gene: TRBV5-1

CDR3 protein: CASSQDLLTAEQFF
CDR3 DNA: TGTGCCAGCAGCCAAGACTTATTGACAGCTGAGCAGTTCTTC
D gene: -
J gene: TRBJ2-1
clone size: -
V gene: TRBV3-1/TRBV3-2

CDR3 protein: CASSSLRDRGLPNEKLFF
CDR3 DNA: TGTGCCAGCAGTTCGCTCCGGGACAGGGGACTACCGAATGAAAAACTGTTTTTT
D gene: TRBD1
J gene: TRBJ1-4
clone size: -
V gene: TRBV27

CDR3 protein: CAISESEQGIKQFF
CDR3 DNA: TGTGCCATCAGTGAGTCGGAACAGGGGATTAAGCAGTTCTTC
D gene: TRBD1
J gene: TRBJ2-1
clone size: -
V gene: TRBV10-3